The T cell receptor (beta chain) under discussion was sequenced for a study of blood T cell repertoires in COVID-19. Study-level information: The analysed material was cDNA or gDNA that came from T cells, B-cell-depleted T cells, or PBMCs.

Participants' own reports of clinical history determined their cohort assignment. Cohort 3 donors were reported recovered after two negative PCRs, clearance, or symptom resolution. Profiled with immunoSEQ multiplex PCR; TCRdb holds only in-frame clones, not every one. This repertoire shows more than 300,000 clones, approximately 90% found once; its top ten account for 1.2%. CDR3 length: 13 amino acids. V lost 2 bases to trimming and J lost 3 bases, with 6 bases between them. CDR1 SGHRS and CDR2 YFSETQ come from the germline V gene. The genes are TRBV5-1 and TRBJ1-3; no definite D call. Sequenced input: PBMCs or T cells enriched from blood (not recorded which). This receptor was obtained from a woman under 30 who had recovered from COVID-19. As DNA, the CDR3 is TGCGCCAGCAGCTTTGCCAGTGGAAACACCATATATTTT. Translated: CASSFASGNTIYF.